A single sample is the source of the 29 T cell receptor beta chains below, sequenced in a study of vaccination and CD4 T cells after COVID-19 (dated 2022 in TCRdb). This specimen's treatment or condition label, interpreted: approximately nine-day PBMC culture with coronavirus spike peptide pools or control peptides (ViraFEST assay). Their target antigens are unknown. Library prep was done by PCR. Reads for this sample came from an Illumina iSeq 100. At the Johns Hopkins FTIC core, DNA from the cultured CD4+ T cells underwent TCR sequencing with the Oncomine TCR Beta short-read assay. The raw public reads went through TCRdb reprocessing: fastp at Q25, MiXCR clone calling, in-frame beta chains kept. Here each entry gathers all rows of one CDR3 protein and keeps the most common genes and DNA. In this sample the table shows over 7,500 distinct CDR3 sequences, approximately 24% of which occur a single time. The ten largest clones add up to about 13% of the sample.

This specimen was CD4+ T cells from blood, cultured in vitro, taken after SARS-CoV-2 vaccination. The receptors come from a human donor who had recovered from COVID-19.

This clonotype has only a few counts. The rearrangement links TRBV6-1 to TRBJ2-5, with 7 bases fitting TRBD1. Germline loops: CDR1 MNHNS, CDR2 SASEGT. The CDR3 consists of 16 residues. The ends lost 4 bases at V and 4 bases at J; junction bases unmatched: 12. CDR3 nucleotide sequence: TGTGCCAGCAGTGCCCCGAGGAGACAGGGAGTAGAGACCCAGTACTTC. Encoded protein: CASSAPRRQGVETQYF.

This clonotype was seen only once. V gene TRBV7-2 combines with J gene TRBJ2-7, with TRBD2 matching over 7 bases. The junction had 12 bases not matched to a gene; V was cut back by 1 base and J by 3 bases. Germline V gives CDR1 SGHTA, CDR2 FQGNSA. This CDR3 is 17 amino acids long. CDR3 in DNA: TGTGCCAGCAGCTTAGGTAGCGGGTGGGACGAAAACTACGAGCAGTACTTC. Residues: CASSLGSGWDENYEQYF.

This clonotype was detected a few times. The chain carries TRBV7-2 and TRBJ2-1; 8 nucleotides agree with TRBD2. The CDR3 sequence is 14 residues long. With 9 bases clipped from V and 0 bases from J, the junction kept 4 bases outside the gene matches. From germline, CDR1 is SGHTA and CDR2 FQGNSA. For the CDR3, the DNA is TGTGCCAGTCCTAGCGGGCTCTCCTACAATGAGCAGTTCTTC. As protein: CASPSGLSYNEQFF.

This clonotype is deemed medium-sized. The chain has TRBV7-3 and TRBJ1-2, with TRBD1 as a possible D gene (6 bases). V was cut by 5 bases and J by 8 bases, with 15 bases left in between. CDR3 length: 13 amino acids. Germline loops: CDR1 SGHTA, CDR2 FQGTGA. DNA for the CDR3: TGTGCCAGCAGCCCTGGCGGGGGCGGGGGCTACACCTTC. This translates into CASSPGGGGGYTF.

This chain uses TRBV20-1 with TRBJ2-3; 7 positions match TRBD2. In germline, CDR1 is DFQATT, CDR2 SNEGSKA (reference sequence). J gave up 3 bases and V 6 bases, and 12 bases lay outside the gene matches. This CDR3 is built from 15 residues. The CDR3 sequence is CSARGSSVRTDTQYF. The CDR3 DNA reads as TGCAGTGCGCGGGGGAGTAGTGTGCGAACAGATACGCAGTATTTT.

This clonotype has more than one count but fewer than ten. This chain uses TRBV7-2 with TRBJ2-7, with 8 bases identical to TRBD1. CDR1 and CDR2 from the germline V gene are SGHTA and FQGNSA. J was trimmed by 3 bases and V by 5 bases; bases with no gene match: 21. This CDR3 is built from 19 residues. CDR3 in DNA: TGTGCCAGCAGCCGAATCCAAATTCGGACAGGGACACACGGCTACGAGCAGTACTTC. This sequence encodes CASSRIQIRTGTHGYEQYF.

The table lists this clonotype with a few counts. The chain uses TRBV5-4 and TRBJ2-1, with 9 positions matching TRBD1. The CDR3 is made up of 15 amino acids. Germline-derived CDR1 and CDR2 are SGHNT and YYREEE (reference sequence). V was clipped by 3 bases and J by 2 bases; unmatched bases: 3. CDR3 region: CASSSTGGAYNEQFF. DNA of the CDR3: TGTGCCAGCAGCTCGACAGGGGGGGCCTACAATGAGCAGTTCTTC.

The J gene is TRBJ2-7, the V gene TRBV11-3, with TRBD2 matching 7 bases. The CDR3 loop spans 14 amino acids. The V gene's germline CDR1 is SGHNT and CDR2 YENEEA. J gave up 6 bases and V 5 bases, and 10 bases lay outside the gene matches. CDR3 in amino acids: CASSPRTRSGEQYF. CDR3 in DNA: TGTGCCAGCAGCCCCCGGACTAGAAGTGGCGAGCAGTACTTC.

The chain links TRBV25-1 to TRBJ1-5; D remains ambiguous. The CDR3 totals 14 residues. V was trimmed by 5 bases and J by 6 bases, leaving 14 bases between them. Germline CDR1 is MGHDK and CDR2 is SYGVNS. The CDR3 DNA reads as TGTGCCAGCAGTCATGGACGGGGAGGTCAGCCCCAGCATTTT. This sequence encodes CASSHGRGGQPQHF.

The CDR3 nucleotides read TGTGCCAGCAGCTTAGCTTCGGCAGGGGTCAACGAGCAGTACTTC. It specifies CASSLASAGVNEQYF. J is TRBJ2-7 and V is TRBV7-9; tentatively, D is TRBD1 (6 bases). There are 15 residues in the CDR3. Germline assignment: CDR1 SEHNR and CDR2 FQNEAQ (reference sequence). Trimming took off 0 bases at V and 5 bases at J, with 14 bases between the two ends. Filled out from reference TRBV7-9 and TRBJ2-7, the complete variable domain reads DTGVSQNPRHKITKRGQNVTFRCDPISEHNRLYWYRQTLGQGPEFLTYFQNEAQLEKSRLLSDRFSAERPKGSFSTLEIQRTEQGDSAMYLCASSLASAGVNEQYFGPGTRLTVT.

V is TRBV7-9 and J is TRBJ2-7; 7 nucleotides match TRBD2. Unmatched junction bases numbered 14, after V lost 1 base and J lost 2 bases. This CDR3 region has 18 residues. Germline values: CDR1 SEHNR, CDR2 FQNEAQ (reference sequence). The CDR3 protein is CASSLVASGPSPPYEQYF. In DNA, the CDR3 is TGTGCCAGCAGCTTAGTAGCTAGCGGTCCCTCACCCCCCTACGAGCAGTACTTC.

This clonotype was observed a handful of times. CDR3 loop: CASSTNQGAHGYGYTF. Here the CDR3 DNA reads TGTGCCAGCAGTACTAACCAGGGGGCGCACGGCTATGGCTACACCTTC. The chain carries TRBV14 and TRBJ1-2, with 8 bases that match TRBD1. This CDR3 region has 16 residues. In germline, CDR1 is SGHDN, CDR2 FVKESK. The V segment lost 6 bases and the J segment 4 bases; nucleotides outside the gene matches: 13.

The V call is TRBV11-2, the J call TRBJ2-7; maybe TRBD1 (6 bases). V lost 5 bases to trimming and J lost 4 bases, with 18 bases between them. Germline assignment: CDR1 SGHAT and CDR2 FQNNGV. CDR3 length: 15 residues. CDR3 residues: CASSDPQGSSYEQYF. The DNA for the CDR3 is TGTGCCAGCAGCGATCCACAGGGCTCCTCGTACGAGCAGTACTTC.

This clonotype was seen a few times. CDR3: CASKGSPKETQYF. In nucleotides, the CDR3 is TGTGCCAGCAAGGGGTCCCCCAAAGAGACCCAGTACTTC. The rearrangement uses TRBV27 and TRBJ2-5; possibly TRBD1 for D (5 bases). Germline V gives CDR1 MNHEY, CDR2 SMNVEV (reference sequence). V gave up 7 bases and J gave up 3 bases, with 12 bases separating them. This CDR3 has 13 residues.

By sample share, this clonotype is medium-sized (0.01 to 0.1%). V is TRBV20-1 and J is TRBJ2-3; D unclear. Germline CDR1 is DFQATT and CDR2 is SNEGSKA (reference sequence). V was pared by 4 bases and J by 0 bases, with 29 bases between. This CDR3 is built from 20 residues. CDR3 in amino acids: CSATLLGWTESSSSTDTQYF. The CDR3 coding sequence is TGCAGTGCTACTCTTCTCGGTTGGACGGAATCAAGTAGTAGCACAGATACGCAGTATTTT.

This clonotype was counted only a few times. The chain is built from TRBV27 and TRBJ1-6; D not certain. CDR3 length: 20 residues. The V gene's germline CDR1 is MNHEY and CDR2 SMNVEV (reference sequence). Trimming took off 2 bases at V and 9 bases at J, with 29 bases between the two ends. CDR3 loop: CASSLRHRRSRPDSSSPLHF. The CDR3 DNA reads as TGTGCCAGCAGTTTAAGGCACAGACGGAGCCGACCTGATAGCAGTTCACCCCTCCACTTT.

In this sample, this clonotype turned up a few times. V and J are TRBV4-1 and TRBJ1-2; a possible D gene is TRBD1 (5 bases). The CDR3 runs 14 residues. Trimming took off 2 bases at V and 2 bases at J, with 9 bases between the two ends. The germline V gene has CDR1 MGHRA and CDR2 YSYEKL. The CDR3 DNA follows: TGCGCCAGCAGCCAACAGGAGGGGAACTATGGCTACACCTTC. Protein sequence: CASSQQEGNYGYTF.

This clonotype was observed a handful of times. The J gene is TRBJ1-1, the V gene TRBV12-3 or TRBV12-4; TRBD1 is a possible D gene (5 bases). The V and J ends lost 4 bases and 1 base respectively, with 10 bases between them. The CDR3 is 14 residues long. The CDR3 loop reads CASSSAGGNTEAFF. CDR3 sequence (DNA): TGTGCCAGCAGTTCCGCCGGGGGGAACACTGAAGCTTTCTTT.

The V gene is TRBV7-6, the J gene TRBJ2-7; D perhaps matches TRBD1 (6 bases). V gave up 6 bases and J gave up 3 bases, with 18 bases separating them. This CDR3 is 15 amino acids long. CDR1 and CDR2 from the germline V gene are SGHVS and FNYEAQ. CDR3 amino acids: CASSSGQPGRYEQYF. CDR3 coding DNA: TGTGCCAGCAGTTCCGGACAGCCAGGCCGCTACGAGCAGTACTTC.

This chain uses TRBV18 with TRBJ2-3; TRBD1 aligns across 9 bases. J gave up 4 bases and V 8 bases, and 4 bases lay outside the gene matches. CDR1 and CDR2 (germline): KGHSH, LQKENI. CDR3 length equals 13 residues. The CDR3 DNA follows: TGTGCCAGCGCCGGGACAGGGCCAGATACGCAGTATTTT. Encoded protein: CASAGTGPDTQYF. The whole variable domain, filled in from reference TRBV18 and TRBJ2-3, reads NAGVMQNPRHLVRRRGQEARLRCSPMKGHSHVYWYRQLPEEGLKFMVYLQKENIIDESGMPKERFSAEFPKEGPSILRIQQVVRGDSAAYFCASAGTGPDTQYFGPGTRLTVL.

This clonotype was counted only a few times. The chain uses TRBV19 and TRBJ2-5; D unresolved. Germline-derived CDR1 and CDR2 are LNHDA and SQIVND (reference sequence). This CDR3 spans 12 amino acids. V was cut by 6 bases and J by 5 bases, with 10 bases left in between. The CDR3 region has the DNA TGTGCCAGTAGCGTTATTGGGGAGACCCAGTACTTC. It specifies CASSVIGETQYF. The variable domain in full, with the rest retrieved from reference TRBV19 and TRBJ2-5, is DGGITQSPKYLFRKEGQNVTLSCEQNLNHDAMYWYRQDPGQGLRLIYYSQIVNDFQKGDIAEGYSVSREKKESFPLTVTSAQKNPTAFYLCASSVIGETQYFGPGTRLLVL.

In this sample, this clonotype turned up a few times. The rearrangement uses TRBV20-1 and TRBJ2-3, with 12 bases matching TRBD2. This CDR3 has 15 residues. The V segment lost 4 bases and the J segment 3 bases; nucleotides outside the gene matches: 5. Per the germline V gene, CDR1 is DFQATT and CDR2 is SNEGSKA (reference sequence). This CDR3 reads CSATGLAGRTDTQYF. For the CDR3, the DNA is TGCAGTGCTACCGGACTAGCGGGACGTACAGATACGCAGTATTTT.

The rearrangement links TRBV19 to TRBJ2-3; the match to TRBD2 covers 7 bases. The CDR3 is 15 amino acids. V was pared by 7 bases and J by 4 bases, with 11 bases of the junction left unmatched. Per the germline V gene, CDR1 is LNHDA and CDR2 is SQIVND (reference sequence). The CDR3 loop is CASTRQGLAADTQYF. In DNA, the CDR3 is TGTGCCAGTACCCGGCAGGGTCTAGCGGCAGATACGCAGTATTTT.

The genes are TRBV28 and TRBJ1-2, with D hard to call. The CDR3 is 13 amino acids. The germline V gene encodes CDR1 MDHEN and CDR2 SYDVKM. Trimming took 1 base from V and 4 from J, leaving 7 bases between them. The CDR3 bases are TGTGCCAGCAGTTTATTGGGGAGCTATGGCTACACCTTC. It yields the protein CASSLLGSYGYTF.

CDR3 loop: CASSLASLAGLYNEQFF. CDR3 DNA sequence: TGTGCCAGCAGCTTAGCGTCCCTAGCGGGATTATACAATGAGCAGTTCTTC. This chain connects TRBV7-2 to TRBJ2-1; 9 positions match TRBD2. The CDR3 is 17 amino acids. Trimming at V came to 0 bases and at J to 4 bases, leaving 7 bases not matched to a gene. Germline CDR1 SGHTA, CDR2 FQGNSA.

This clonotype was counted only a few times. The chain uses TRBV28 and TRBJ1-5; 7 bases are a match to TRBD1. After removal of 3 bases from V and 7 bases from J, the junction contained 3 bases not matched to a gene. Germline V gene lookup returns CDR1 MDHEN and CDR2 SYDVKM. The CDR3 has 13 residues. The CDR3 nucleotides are TGTGCCAGCAGTTTCCGGACAGGCCAGCCCCAGCATTTT. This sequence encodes CASSFRTGQPQHF.

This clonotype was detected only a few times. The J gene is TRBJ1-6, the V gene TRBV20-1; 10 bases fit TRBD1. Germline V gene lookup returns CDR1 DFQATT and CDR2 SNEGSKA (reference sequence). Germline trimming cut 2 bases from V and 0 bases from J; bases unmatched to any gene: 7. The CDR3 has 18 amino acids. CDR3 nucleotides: TGCAGTGCTAGAAGTGCGGGACAGGGGAGCTCCTATAATTCACCCCTCCACTTT. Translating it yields CSARSAGQGSSYNSPLHF.

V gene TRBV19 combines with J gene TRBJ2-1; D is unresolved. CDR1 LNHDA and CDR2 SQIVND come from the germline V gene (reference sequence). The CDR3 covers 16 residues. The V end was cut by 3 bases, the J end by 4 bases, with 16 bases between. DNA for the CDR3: TGTGCCAGTAGTATCGGCAGTCCCCTCTCTTACAATGAGCAGTTCTTC. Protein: CASSIGSPLSYNEQFF.

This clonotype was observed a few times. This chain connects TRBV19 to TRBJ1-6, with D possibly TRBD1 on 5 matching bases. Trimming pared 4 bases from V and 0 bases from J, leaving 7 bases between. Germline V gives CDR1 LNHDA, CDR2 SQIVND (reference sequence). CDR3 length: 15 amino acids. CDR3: CASSTGSSYNSPLHF. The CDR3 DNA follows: TGTGCCAGTAGTACAGGGAGCTCCTATAATTCACCCCTCCACTTT.